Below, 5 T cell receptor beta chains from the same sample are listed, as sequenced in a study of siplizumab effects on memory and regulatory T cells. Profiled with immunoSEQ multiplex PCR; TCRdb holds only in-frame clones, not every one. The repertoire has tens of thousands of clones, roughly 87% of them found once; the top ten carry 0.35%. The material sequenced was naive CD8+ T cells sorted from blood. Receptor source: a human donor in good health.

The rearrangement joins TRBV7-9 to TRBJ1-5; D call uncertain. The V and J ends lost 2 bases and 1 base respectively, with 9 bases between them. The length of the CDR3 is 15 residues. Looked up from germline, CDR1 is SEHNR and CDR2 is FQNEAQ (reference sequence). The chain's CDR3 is CASSLNGESNQPQHF. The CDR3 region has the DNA TGTGCCAGCAGCTTAAATGGGGAAAGCAATCAGCCCCAGCATTTT.

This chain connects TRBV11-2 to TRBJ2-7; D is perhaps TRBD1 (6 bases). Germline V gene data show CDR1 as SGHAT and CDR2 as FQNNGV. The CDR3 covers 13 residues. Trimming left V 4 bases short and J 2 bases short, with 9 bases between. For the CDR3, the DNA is TGTGCCAGCAGCTCCGGGACAACCTACGAGCAGTACTTC. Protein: CASSSGTTYEQYF.

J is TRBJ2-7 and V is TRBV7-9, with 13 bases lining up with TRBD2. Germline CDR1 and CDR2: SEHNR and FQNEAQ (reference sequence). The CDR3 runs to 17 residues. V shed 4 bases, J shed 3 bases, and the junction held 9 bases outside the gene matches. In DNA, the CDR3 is TGTGCCAGCAGCTCCACTAGCGGGAGGGTGGCCGACTACGAGCAGTACTTC. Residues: CASSSTSGRVADYEQYF. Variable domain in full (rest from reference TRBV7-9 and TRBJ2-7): DTGVSQNPRHKITKRGQNVTFRCDPISEHNRLYWYRQTLGQGPEFLTYFQNEAQLEKSRLLSDRFSAERPKGSFSTLEIQRTEQGDSAMYLCASSSTSGRVADYEQYFGPGTRLTVT.

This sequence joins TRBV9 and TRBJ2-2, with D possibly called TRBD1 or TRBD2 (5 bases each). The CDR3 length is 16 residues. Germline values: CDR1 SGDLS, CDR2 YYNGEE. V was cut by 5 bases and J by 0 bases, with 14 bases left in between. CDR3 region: CASSEGRASNTGELFF. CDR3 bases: TGTGCCAGCAGTGAGGGACGGGCATCGAACACCGGGGAGCTGTTTTTT.

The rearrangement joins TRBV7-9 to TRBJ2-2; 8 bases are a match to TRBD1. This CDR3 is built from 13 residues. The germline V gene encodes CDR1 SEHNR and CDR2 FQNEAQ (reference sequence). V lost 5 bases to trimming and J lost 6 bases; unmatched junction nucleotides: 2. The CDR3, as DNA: TGTGCCAGCAGCCAGGACAGGGCCGGGGAGCTGTTTTTT. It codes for CASSQDRAGELFF.